The rows below give T cell receptor beta chains drawn from one sample of a study of blood T cells in healthy people across ages. Each CDR3 protein gets one entry after TCRdb re-called the 5' RACE reads with MiXCR. Of some 930,000 distinct CDR3 sequences listed, just under 30% are singletons. This same sample was also taken into another study, of T cells of mothers and their children.

Sequencing used blood. All receptors derive from a woman in her 40s in good health. The CDR3 runs from the conserved cysteine through the conserved F or W. A D gene is named only where the DNA matches it firmly. Size values are once, few and many counts, or a class for expanded clones, and some rows have none.

>TRBJ1-5|TRBV4-3|-|-
TGCGCCAGCAGCCAAGATCTTCGTCAGAATCAGCCCCAGCATTTT
CASSQDLRQNQPQHF
>TRBJ1-1|TRBV9|-|-
TGTGCCAGCAGCGTAGGTCCGGGGGCGCACACTGAAGCTTTCTTT
CASSVGPGAHTEAFF
>TRBJ2-1|TRBV7-7|TRBD2|few
TGTGCTAGCAGCCCCGACAGACTAGCGGGGGTCTCCTACAATGAGCAGTTCTTC
CASSPDRLAGVSYNEQFF
>TRBJ2-7|TRBV27|TRBD1|few
TGTGCCAGCAGAGTCCAGGGACAGGGAATATACGAGCAGTACTTC
CASRVQGQGIYEQYF
>TRBJ1-6|TRBV19|-|few
TGTGCCAGTAGGTTCGACTCAAAAGTCTCACCCCTCCACTTT
CASRFDSKVSPLHF
>TRBJ2-4|TRBV7-9|-|many
TGTGCCAGCAGCTTAGGGCAGTTAAACATTCAGTACTTC
CASSLGQLNIQYF
>TRBJ2-7|TRBV11-2|TRBD2|-
TGTGCCAGCAGCTTAAGCGGCAGAAGGACTAGAGGGGCCTCCTACGAGCAGTACTTC
CASSLSGRRTRGASYEQYF
>TRBJ2-5|TRBV7-9|-|few
TGTGCCAGCACCCCTTATGGGAGAGAAGAGACCCAGTACTTC
CASTPYGREETQYF
>TRBJ2-5|TRBV7-9|TRBD1|many
TGTGCCAGCAGCTTAATACAGGGGGCTTTCCAAGAGACCCAGTACTTC
CASSLIQGAFQETQYF
>TRBJ2-1|TRBV7-2|-|few
TGTGCCAGCAGCAGGGACCGGTGGGATGAGCAGTTCTTC
CASSRDRWDEQFF